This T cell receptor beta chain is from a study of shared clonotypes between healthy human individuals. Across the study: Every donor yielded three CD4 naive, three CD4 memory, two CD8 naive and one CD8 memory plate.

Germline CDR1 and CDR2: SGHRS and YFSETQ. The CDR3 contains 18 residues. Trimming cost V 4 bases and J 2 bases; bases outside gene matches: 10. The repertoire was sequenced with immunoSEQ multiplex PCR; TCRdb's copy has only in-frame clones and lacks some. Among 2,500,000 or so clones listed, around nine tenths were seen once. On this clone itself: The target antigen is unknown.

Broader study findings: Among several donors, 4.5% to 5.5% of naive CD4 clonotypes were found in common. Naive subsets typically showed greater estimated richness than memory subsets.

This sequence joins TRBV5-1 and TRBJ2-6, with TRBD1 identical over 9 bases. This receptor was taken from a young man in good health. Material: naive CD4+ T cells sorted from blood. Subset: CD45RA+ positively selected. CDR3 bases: TGCGCCAGCAGCCCTTGGACAGGGGCCGGAACTGGGGCCAACGTCCTGACTTTC. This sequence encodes CASSPWTGAGTGANVLTF.